The 32 T cell receptor beta chains below come from one sample, sequenced in a study of T-cell reconstitution after alpha-beta-depleted transplantation in children. Unique molecular identifiers featured in how the TCRbeta library was prepared. TCRdb used MiXCR to reprocess the PCR reads, holding one entry per CDR3 protein. The repertoire has some 590,000 distinct CDR3 sequences, approximately 10% of them found once; the top ten carry 3.5% to 5%. The input for sequencing was PBMCs from the stem cell graft donor, taken from the stem cell graft. The receptor source for this set is a human donor who donated a stem cell graft to a child with acute myeloid leukemia.

The chain carries TRBV20-1 and TRBJ2-5; TRBD1 matches at 9 bases. CDR1 DFQATT and CDR2 SNEGSKA come from the germline V gene (reference sequence). CDR3 size: 14 residues. V lost 5 bases, J lost 6 bases, and 10 bases stayed unmatched. The CDR3 DNA sequence: TGCAGTGCTGACTTGGGACAGGGTAGAAAGACCCAGTACTTC. Protein sequence: CSADLGQGRKTQYF.

The genes are TRBV12-3 or TRBV12-4 and TRBJ2-3; D call uncertain. The CDR3 is 11 amino acids. The V end lost 8 bases, the J end lost 6 bases, and 9 bases lay between the germline ends. This CDR3 reads CASGVEDTQYF. The CDR3 DNA follows: TGTGCCAGCGGAGTAGAGGATACGCAGTATTTT.

This clonotype was counted between two and nine times. This chain connects TRBV7-3 to TRBJ2-3; D is perhaps TRBD2 (6 bases). The germline gives CDR1 SGHTA, CDR2 FQGTGA. V lost 1 base, J lost 5 bases, and 10 bases lay in between. The CDR3 sequence is 14 residues long. In nucleotides, the CDR3 is TGTGCCAGCAGCTTAAGATCTAGCGTAGATACGCAGTATTTT. It encodes CASSLRSSVDTQYF.

Regarding this clonotype: This could be a read error, since a much larger clone is one nucleotide away. This CDR3 fails to terminate in the conserved phenylalanine or tryptophan, so it likely reflects a read error. V usage is TRBV29-1 and J usage is TRBJ2-3; D is undetermined. V lost 4 bases, J lost 5 bases, and 10 bases lay in between. The CDR3 loop spans 12 amino acids. The germline CDR1 and CDR2 sequences are SQVTM and ANQGSEA. In nucleotides, the CDR3 is TGCAGCGTTGTGGTAGGCGGAGATACGCAGTATCTT. It translates to CSVVVGGDTQYL.

This chain connects TRBV15 to TRBJ2-4; 14 bases align to TRBD2. CDR3 length: 20 amino acids. V lost 0 bases to trimming and J lost 1 base; unmatched junction nucleotides: 8. The germline V gene has CDR1 LNHNV and CDR2 YYDKDF (reference sequence). The chain's CDR3 is CATSRDPGLAGGLAKNIQYF. The CDR3 bases are TGTGCCACCAGCAGAGATCCCGGACTAGCGGGAGGCCTGGCCAAAAACATTCAGTACTTC.

This clonotype was recorded many times. The chain combines TRBV28 with TRBJ2-2, with TRBD2 matching 10 bases. The V and J ends lost 0 bases and 3 bases, in that order; junction bases with no gene match: 1. The CDR3 totals 16 residues. Germline V CDR1 and CDR2: MDHEN, SYDVKM. The CDR3 DNA reads as TGTGCCAGCAGTTTATGGCTAGCGGGAGACACCGGGGAGCTGTTTTTT. Its protein product is CASSLWLAGDTGELFF.

The chain uses TRBV4-3 and TRBJ2-7; D unclear. Germline CDR1 is LGHNA and CDR2 is YSLEER. Trimming cost V 0 bases and J 4 bases, with 7 bases left between them. The CDR3 is made up of 13 amino acids. The CDR3 region is CASSQDFRYEQYF. In DNA form, the CDR3 reads TGCGCCAGCAGCCAAGACTTCCGATACGAGCAGTACTTC.

This clonotype appeared a few times. The chain uses TRBV9 and TRBJ2-1; D remains ambiguous. This CDR3 region has 16 residues. The V gene's germline CDR1 is SGDLS and CDR2 YYNGEE. Trimming took off 0 bases at V and 0 bases at J, with 10 bases between the two ends. CDR3 sequence (DNA): TGTGCCAGCAGCGTAGATATCGGCTACTCCTACAATGAGCAGTTCTTC. Protein: CASSVDIGYSYNEQFF.

This clonotype was seen many times. The rearrangement links TRBV20-1 to TRBJ2-7; D gene unclear. CDR3 length: 11 residues. The V and J ends lost 6 bases and 5 bases respectively, with 11 bases between them. Germline V gene lookup returns CDR1 DFQATT and CDR2 SNEGSKA (reference sequence). The CDR3 region is CSAPWSDEQYF. CDR3 sequence (DNA): TGCAGTGCCCCGTGGAGCGACGAGCAGTACTTC.

This clonotype was recorded many times. V is TRBV7-2 and J is TRBJ2-2; perhaps D is TRBD1 or TRBD2 (5 bases each). The CDR3 length is 14 residues. Trimming removed 6 bases from V and 2 bases from J, with 10 bases in between. In germline, CDR1 is SGHTA, CDR2 FQGNSA. The CDR3 nucleotides are TGTGCCAGCAGGTGGGGACGAAACACCGGGGAGCTGTTTTTT. Protein: CASRWGRNTGELFF.

This clonotype was counted between two and nine times. The rearrangement joins TRBV5-6 to TRBJ2-2; 7 nucleotides align to TRBD2. Trimming at V came to 7 bases and at J to 4 bases, leaving 7 bases not matched to a gene. CDR3 length: 14 residues. Germline CDR1 is SGHDT and CDR2 is YYEEEE. The CDR3 reads CASSLGRVTGELFF. In nucleotides, the CDR3 is TGTGCCAGCTCCCTAGGGAGGGTCACCGGGGAGCTGTTTTTT.

The genes are TRBV4-3 and TRBJ1-6; D is ambiguous. Germline lookup yields CDR1 LGHNA and CDR2 YSLEER. The CDR3 has 15 residues. V lost 1 base and J lost 5, with 9 bases in between. CDR3 region: CASSQVRLNNSPLHF. The CDR3 region has the DNA TGCGCCAGCAGCCAAGTCAGACTGAATAATTCACCCCTCCACTTT.

The chain has TRBV12-3 or TRBV12-4 and TRBJ1-5; 7 bases are a match to TRBD1. With 7 bases clipped from V and 5 bases from J, the junction kept 20 bases outside the gene matches. This CDR3 contains 18 residues. The CDR3 loop is CASTPLRTGPGGDQPQHF. CDR3 coding DNA: TGTGCCAGCACCCCTTTGAGGACAGGCCCTGGAGGAGATCAGCCCCAGCATTTT.

This clonotype was observed many times. The chain combines TRBV11-2 with TRBJ1-2; D gene uncertain. In germline, CDR1 is SGHAT, CDR2 FQNNGV. V was shortened by 0 bases and J by 2 bases, with 16 bases between the two germline ends. The CDR3 runs to 17 residues. The CDR3 DNA is TGTGCCAGCAGCTTAGATCCCGCTGGGTCACGGAACTATGGCTACACCTTC. This translates into CASSLDPAGSRNYGYTF.

Concerning this clonotype: A much more abundant neighbour one base away suggests this may be a read error. Without the conserved terminal phenylalanine or tryptophan, this CDR3 likely stems from a read error. The rearrangement joins TRBV15 to TRBJ2-5; 13 bases line up with TRBD2. Trimming at V came to 4 bases and at J to 4 bases, leaving 6 bases not matched to a gene. The germline gives CDR1 LNHNV, CDR2 YYDKDF (reference sequence). The CDR3 has 16 residues. The CDR3 loop is CATSTGLAGVSETQYY. CDR3 sequence (DNA): TGTGCCACCAGCACCGGACTAGCGGGAGTGTCAGAGACCCAGTACTAC.

The chain links TRBV10-3 to TRBJ2-5; possible D gene TRBD2, 7 bases. Germline lookup yields CDR1 ENHRY and CDR2 SYGVKD. V was pared by 10 bases and J by 5 bases, with 17 bases between. CDR3 length equals 13 residues. The CDR3 protein is CATRGRAQETQYF. The CDR3 region has the DNA TGTGCCACGAGGGGGAGGGCCCAGGAGACCCAGTACTTC.

This clonotype was detected only a few times. This chain uses TRBV25-1 with TRBJ2-1, with 11 bases identical to TRBD1. CDR3 length: 16 residues. J was trimmed by 6 bases and V by 3 bases; bases with no gene match: 7. Germline V gene lookup returns CDR1 MGHDK and CDR2 SYGVNS. CDR3 protein: CASSDRTGGIINEQFF. In DNA form, the CDR3 reads TGTGCCAGCAGTGACCGGACAGGGGGCATCATCAATGAGCAGTTCTTC.

In this sample, this clonotype turned up many times. The CDR3 is CASSQEGQRDTDTQYF. Written as DNA, the CDR3 is TGCGCCAGCAGCCAAGAAGGGCAGCGGGACACAGATACGCAGTATTTT. The V gene is TRBV4-3, the J gene TRBJ2-3, with TRBD2 identical over 7 bases. The CDR3 extends over 16 amino acids. Germline assignment: CDR1 LGHNA and CDR2 YSLEER. With 0 bases clipped from V and 2 bases from J, the junction kept 5 bases outside the gene matches.

The chain has TRBV5-1 and TRBJ2-1; 7 nucleotides agree with TRBD2. In germline, CDR1 is SGHRS, CDR2 YFSETQ. V shed 0 bases, J shed 6 bases, and the junction held 6 bases outside the gene matches. The CDR3 covers 15 residues. As DNA, the CDR3 is TGCGCCAGCAGCTTGGGGACTAGGGGCGGCAATGAGCAGTTCTTC. It encodes CASSLGTRGGNEQFF.

The gene calls are TRBV27 and TRBJ1-1; weak D call: TRBD1 (5 bases). V was shortened by 2 bases and J by 4 bases, with 17 bases between the two germline ends. The CDR3 contains 16 residues. The germline V gene encodes CDR1 MNHEY and CDR2 SMNVEV (reference sequence). The CDR3 loop is CASSLPISGRATEAFF. The CDR3, as DNA: TGTGCCAGCAGTTTACCAATCTCTGGCAGGGCCACTGAAGCTTTCTTT.

This clonotype has at least ten counts. V usage is TRBV20-1 and J usage is TRBJ2-3, with 8 bases aligning to TRBD1. Germline V gene lookup returns CDR1 DFQATT and CDR2 SNEGSKA (reference sequence). CDR3 size: 15 residues. The V gene end was trimmed by 6 bases and the J gene end by 3 bases; junction bases not matched to a gene: 11. The CDR3 nucleotides are TGCAGTGCAACCCGGGCAGGGGGCGCAACAGATACGCAGTATTTT. It translates to CSATRAGGATDTQYF.

This clonotype was seen only a few times. This chain connects TRBV29-1 to TRBJ2-1; 8 nucleotides match TRBD2. This CDR3 contains 19 residues. Losses at the gene ends were 1 base for V and 0 bases for J; bases not matched to a gene: 14. Germline V gene sequence: CDR1 SQVTM, CDR2 ANQGSEA. The CDR3 coding sequence is TGCAGCGTTGAAGGATTTCTTGTGGGGACTAGTGGCTCCTACAATGAGCAGTTCTTC. Translated: CSVEGFLVGTSGSYNEQFF.

V and J are TRBV27 and TRBJ1-2, with a tentative D call TRBD1 (5 bases). The germline V gene has CDR1 MNHEY and CDR2 SMNVEV (reference sequence). The V gene lost 3 bases and the J gene lost 7 bases, with 15 bases spanning the gap. The CDR3 runs 14 residues. The CDR3 DNA reads as TGTGCCAGCAGTTTTCAGGCAGGGCTGGTTGGCTACACCTTC. It is translated as CASSFQAGLVGYTF.

A note on this clonotype: One junction end does not reproduce the germline sequence, and a read error may be involved. The V gene is TRBV14, the J gene TRBJ2-1, with 8 bases identical to TRBD2. Germline CDR1 is SGHDN and CDR2 is FVKESK. This CDR3 contains 15 residues. This chain's CDR3 is CASSHGLASFNEQFF. In DNA, the CDR3 is TGTGCCAGCAGCCACGGACTAGCCTCCTTCAATGAGCAGTTCTTC.

Ten or more counts support this clonotype. The gene calls are TRBV7-2 and TRBJ2-7; TRBD2 is a possible D gene (5 bases). CDR3 length: 13 residues. Germline CDR1 and CDR2: SGHTA and FQGNSA. V lost 3 bases, J lost 7 bases, and 13 bases lay in between. The CDR3 sequence: CASSFGVKREQYF. The CDR3 nucleotides read TGTGCCAGCAGCTTCGGGGTGAAGCGTGAGCAGTACTTC.

The chain has TRBV6-1 and TRBJ1-5; TRBD1 is a possible D gene (6 bases). Trimming took off 7 bases at V and 4 bases at J, with 17 bases between the two ends. Germline CDR1 reads MNHNS; CDR2 reads SASEGT. The length of the CDR3 is 15 residues. CDR3 sequence reads: CASNGRGRGNQPQHF. CDR3 nucleotide sequence: TGTGCCAGCAACGGGCGAGGAAGGGGGAATCAGCCCCAGCATTTT.

The V gene is TRBV6-1, the J gene TRBJ2-7, with D tentatively TRBD2 (6 bases). Germline V gene lookup returns CDR1 MNHNS and CDR2 SASEGT. The length of the CDR3 is 13 residues. V was shortened by 8 bases and J by 2 bases, with 13 bases between the two germline ends. The CDR3 nucleotides are TGTGCCAGCCTTGGGACTGGCACCTACGAGCAGTACTTC. This gives the protein CASLGTGTYEQYF.

This clonotype was detected ten times or more. The CDR3 sequence is CASRPTGGPKDTQYF. In DNA, the CDR3 is TGTGCCAGCAGACCAACGGGAGGGCCAAAAGATACGCAGTATTTT. The V call is TRBV7-2, the J call TRBJ2-3; 8 bases map to TRBD2. There are 15 residues in the CDR3. V lost 6 bases, J lost 5 bases, and 10 bases stayed unmatched. Looked up from germline, CDR1 is SGHTA and CDR2 is FQGNSA.

In its sample, this clonotype was seen a few times. This chain connects TRBV12-3 or TRBV12-4 to TRBJ2-7, with 7 bases lining up with TRBD2. With 6 bases clipped from V and 8 bases from J, the junction kept 7 bases outside the gene matches. The CDR3 sequence is 12 residues long. The CDR3 DNA follows: TGTGCCAGCAGCCCGACTAGCAGTCAGCAGTACTTC. This codes for CASSPTSSQQYF.

The CDR3 nucleotides are TGCAGCGGAAATATAGAGACCCAGTACTTC. Translated: CSGNIETQYF. The V and J genes are TRBV20-1 and TRBJ2-5; D is undetermined. The CDR3 is 10 amino acids. CDR1 and CDR2 from the germline V gene are DFQATT and SNEGSKA (reference sequence).

This clonotype was observed at least ten times. The rearrangement joins TRBV11-2 to TRBJ2-2; 13 bases align to TRBD2. V lost 0 bases, J lost 8 bases, and 6 bases stayed unmatched. The germline gives CDR1 SGHAT, CDR2 FQNNGV. CDR3 length: 17 residues. CDR3 sequence (DNA): TGTGCCAGCAGCTTAGATCGCCCACTAGCGGGAGGGGGGGAGCTGTTTTTT. Its translation is CASSLDRPLAGGGELFF.

This clonotype has a count of ten or more. This chain joins TRBV5-5 and TRBJ2-1, with D perhaps matching TRBD1 or TRBD2 (5 bases each). The CDR3 sequence is 15 residues long. Germline loops: CDR1 SGHKS, CDR2 YYEKEE (reference sequence). Trimming left V 5 bases short and J 7 bases short, with 19 bases between. The CDR3 reads CASSSLGTGRNEQFF. CDR3 in DNA: TGTGCCAGCAGTTCTCTGGGGACCGGGCGTAATGAGCAGTTCTTC.